These T cell receptor beta chains were read from a single sample in a study of CD8 T cells in Susac syndrome. One entry per CDR3 protein, called by TCRdb with MiXCR from the immunoSEQ multiplex PCR reads. In the table there are about 300,000 distinct CDR3 sequences, approximately 85% of which are singletons. Sequenced material: CD8+ T cells from PBMCs. Receptors originate from a human donor with multiple sclerosis. Both conserved end residues are part of each CDR3. D genes are given only for firm matches. Clone size appears in some rows only: once, few, many, or a class for an expanded clone.

>TRBJ2-3|NA|TRBV19|NA
CATTPMWSTDTQYF
TGTGCCACCACTCCCATGTGGAGCACAGATACGCAGTATTTT
>TRBJ1-1|few|TRBV4-3|NA
CASSHTAGTMNTEAFF
TGCGCCAGCAGCCACACGGCAGGGACGATGAACACTGAAGCTTTCTTT
>TRBJ2-5|NA|TRBV24-1|NA
CATSDLASQETQYF
TGTGCCACCAGTGATTTGGCCAGCCAAGAGACCCAGTACTTC
>TRBJ2-5|NA|TRBV9|TRBD2
CASSASGRYQETQYF
TGTGCCAGCAGCGCTAGCGGGAGGTACCAAGAGACCCAGTACTTC
>TRBJ1-1|NA|TRBV25-1|NA
CASSSSRFGTEAFF
TGTGCCAGCTCGTCGTCCCGGTTCGGCACTGAAGCTTTCTTT
>TRBJ2-7|NA|TRBV11-2|TRBD1
CASSSPGQGIYEQYF
TGTGCCAGCAGCTCGCCGGGACAGGGAATCTACGAGCAGTACTTC
>TRBJ2-7|NA|TRBV4-3|TRBD1
CASSQARTGGLHEQYF
TGCGCCAGCAGCCAAGCCAGGACAGGGGGTTTGCACGAGCAGTACTTC
>TRBJ2-3|NA|TRBV4-3|TRBD2
CASSRLAGVRADTQYF
TGCGCCAGCAGCCGACTAGCGGGAGTTAGGGCAGATACGCAGTATTTT
>TRBJ2-5|NA|TRBV7-6|NA
CASSLELGGTQETQYF
TGTGCCAGCAGCTTAGAGCTCGGCGGGACCCAAGAGACCCAGTACTTC
>TRBJ2-1|NA|TRBV7-9|TRBD2
CASSSGTKISNEQFF
TGTGCCAGCAGCTCCGGGACTAAGATCTCCAATGAGCAGTTCTTC
>TRBJ2-4|NA|TRBV13|TRBD1
CASSYLLGTGKNIQYF
TGTGCCAGCAGCTATTTACTAGGGACAGGTAAAAACATTCAGTACTTC
>TRBJ2-2|NA|TRBV11-2|TRBD2
CASSLHGRTGELFF
TGTGCCAGCAGCTTACACGGGAGGACCGGGGAGCTGTTTTTT
>TRBJ1-5|few|TRBV7-9|NA
CASSFGSGGNQPQHF
TGTGCCAGCAGCTTCGGGTCCGGCGGCAATCAGCCCCAGCATTTT
>TRBJ2-1|NA|TRBV29-1|NA
CSAPGTLSSEQFF
TGCAGCGCCCCCGGGACCCTGAGTAGTGAGCAGTTCTTC
>TRBJ2-7|NA|TRBV20-1|NA
CSAWQEDSYEQYF
TGCAGTGCGTGGCAGGAAGATTCCTACGAGCAGTACTTC
>TRBJ2-5|once|TRBV7-9|NA
CASSFSSSLEGQETQYF
TGTGCCAGCAGCTTTTCGTCTAGTCTAGAGGGTCAAGAGACCCAGTACTTC
>TRBJ2-1|NA|TRBV9|TRBD2
CASSSRGLVHNEQFF
TGTGCCAGCAGCTCCCGGGGACTAGTCCACAATGAGCAGTTCTTC
>TRBJ2-1|NA|TRBV10-3|TRBD2
CAISWTSGSPDPLNDEQFF
TGTGCCATCAGTTGGACTAGCGGGAGTCCCGATCCCCTCAATGATGAGCAGTTCTTC
>TRBJ1-1|NA|TRBV13|NA
CASSLGGTHMNTEAFF
TGTGCCAGCAGCTTAGGGGGGACACATATGAACACTGAAGCTTTCTTT
>TRBJ2-7|NA|TRBV27|TRBD1
CASSLTGGFYEQYF
TGTGCCAGCAGTTTAACAGGGGGCTTCTACGAGCAGTACTTC
>TRBJ2-7|NA|TRBV30|NA
CAWSVSIGTPLTEQYF
TGTGCCTGGAGTGTTTCGATCGGAACACCCCTTACCGAGCAGTACTTC
>TRBJ2-7|NA|TRBV5-6|TRBD2
CASSLLAGVLYEQYF
TGTGCCAGCAGCTTATTAGCGGGAGTGTTGTACGAGCAGTACTTC
>TRBJ1-1|once|TRBV4-3|NA
CASSQAGGLAEAFF
TGCGCCAGCAGCCAAGCGGGGGGGCTAGCTGAAGCTTTCTTT
>TRBJ2-1|NA|TRBV5-6|NA
CASSLEQGAYNEQFF
TGTGCCAGCAGCTTGGAGCAAGGGGCCTACAATGAGCAGTTCTTC
>TRBJ2-1|NA|TRBV4-1|NA
CASSLLGGQFF
TGCGCCAGCAGCCTTCTAGGGGGGCAGTTCTTC
>TRBJ2-3|NA|TRBV24-1|NA
CATSDPYPDTQYF
TGTGCCACCAGTGATCCCTATCCAGATACGCAGTATTTT
>TRBJ2-1|NA|TRBV4-1|NA
CASSQDLVSYNEQFF
TGCGCCAGCAGCCAAGATCTAGTCTCCTACAATGAGCAGTTCTTC
>TRBJ1-2|NA|TRBV3-1|NA
CASSQAKAAPGDGYTF
TGTGCCAGCAGCCAAGCTAAAGCGGCACCTGGGGATGGCTACACCTTC
>TRBJ2-3|NA|TRBV12-3/TRBV12-4|NA
CASSLGHTDTQYF
TGTGCCAGCAGTTTAGGTCACACAGATACGCAGTATTTT
>TRBJ2-7|NA|TRBV6-2/TRBV6-3|TRBD2
CASSYLGVQRDRYEQYF
TGTGCCAGCAGTTATTTGGGTGTGCAGCGGGATCGCTACGAGCAGTACTTC
>TRBJ1-1|NA|TRBV29-1|NA
CSVRAMDTEAFF
TGCAGCGTCAGGGCGATGGACACTGAAGCTTTCTTT
>TRBJ2-3|NA|TRBV5-6|NA
CASRRHFGGWTDTQYF
TGTGCCAGCAGACGACATTTTGGGGGCTGGACAGATACGCAGTATTTT
>TRBJ2-5|NA|TRBV6-2/TRBV6-3|TRBD1
CASSPRTGSWTQYF
TGTGCCAGCAGCCCGAGGACAGGGTCATGGACCCAGTACTTC
>TRBJ2-3|NA|TRBV14|NA
CASSQARVEPGTDTQYF
TGTGCCAGCAGCCAAGCTCGAGTGGAACCAGGCACAGATACGCAGTATTTT
>TRBJ2-2|NA|TRBV6-2/TRBV6-3|TRBD2
CASSTGTTTYPGELFF
TGTGCCAGCAGCACCGGGACTACGACGTATCCCGGGGAGCTGTTTTTT
>TRBJ1-5|few|TRBV11-2|TRBD1
CASSTRTGENQPQHF
TGTGCCAGCAGCACCAGGACAGGGGAGAATCAGCCCCAGCATTTT
>TRBJ2-2|NA|TRBV7-6|NA
CASSYQPDTGELFF
TGTGCCAGCAGCTACCAACCTGACACCGGGGAGCTGTTTTTT
>TRBJ1-1|NA|TRBV5-1|NA
CASSFLDEPNTEAFF
TGCGCCAGCAGCTTCCTCGACGAACCGAACACTGAAGCTTTCTTT
>TRBJ1-1|NA|TRBV28|NA
CASIPGLTNTEAFF
TGTGCCAGCATCCCAGGGCTCACGAACACTGAAGCTTTCTTT
>TRBJ2-7|NA|TRBV20-1|NA
CSARDFGAASYEQYF
TGCAGTGCTAGAGATTTTGGGGCTGCCAGCTACGAGCAGTACTTC
>TRBJ2-2|NA|TRBV10-2|TRBD2
CASSEPSGINTGELFF
TGCGCCAGCAGTGAGCCTAGCGGGATTAACACCGGGGAGCTGTTTTTT
>TRBJ2-1|few|TRBV7-4|NA
CASSPQGPYNEQFF
TGTGCCAGCAGCCCCCAGGGGCCCTACAATGAGCAGTTCTTC
>TRBJ2-1|NA|TRBV13|TRBD2
CASSLRGLASRSSYNEQFF
TGTGCCAGCAGCTTACGGGGACTAGCGTCTCGTAGCTCCTACAATGAGCAGTTCTTC
>TRBJ2-2|NA|TRBV15|NA
CATSRAPGTPNTGELFF
TGTGCCACCAGCAGAGCCCCAGGGACACCGAACACCGGGGAGCTGTTTTTT
>TRBJ1-5|NA|TRBV7-2|TRBD1
CASSLDRTGGQPQHF
TGTGCCAGCAGCTTGGACCGGACAGGTGGACAGCCCCAGCATTTT
>TRBJ2-2|NA|TRBV4-3|TRBD2
CASSQDRAGGPTGELFF
TGCGCCAGCAGCCAAGATCGGGCGGGAGGGCCAACCGGGGAGCTGTTTTTT
>TRBJ2-5|NA|TRBV19|TRBD1
CASRTEDRGLETQYF
TGTGCCAGTAGGACGGAGGACAGGGGCCTTGAGACCCAGTACTTC
>TRBJ2-3|NA|TRBV13|NA
CASSLILAGDTDTQYF
TGTGCCAGCAGCTTAATATTAGCTGGGGACACAGATACGCAGTATTTT
>TRBJ2-7|NA|TRBV3-1|NA
CASRSTLQGQSSYEQYF
TGTGCCAGCCGCTCTACTTTACAGGGTCAAAGCTCCTACGAGCAGTACTTC
>TRBJ2-2|once|TRBV11-2|NA
CASRAGELFF
TGTGCCAGCAGAGCCGGGGAGCTGTTTTTT
>TRBJ2-1|NA|TRBV27|NA
CASSFDRDNEQFF
TGTGCCAGCAGTTTTGACAGAGACAATGAGCAGTTCTTC
>TRBJ1-2|NA|TRBV6-5|TRBD1
CASSYPGTARLNYGYTF
TGTGCCAGCAGTTACCCGGGGACAGCCAGGCTTAACTATGGCTACACCTTC
>TRBJ2-5|few|TRBV6-1|NA
CATAGQQETQYF
TGTGCCACGGCGGGACAGCAAGAGACCCAGTACTTC
>TRBJ2-7|NA|TRBV6-1|NA
CASSLAGRSEQYF
TGTGCCAGCAGTTTAGCCGGGCGGAGTGAGCAGTACTTC
>TRBJ2-1|few|TRBV4-1|NA
CASSQDQGVGNEQFF
TGCGCCAGCAGCCAAGATCAGGGAGTTGGCAATGAGCAGTTCTTC
>TRBJ2-2|NA|TRBV20-1|NA
CSRLLPNTGELFF
TGCAGTCGTTTGCTCCCGAACACCGGGGAGCTGTTTTTT
>TRBJ1-1|NA|TRBV7-9|NA
CASSLVPGRIPEAFF
TGTGCCAGCAGCTTAGTGCCGGGACGGATACCTGAAGCTTTCTTT
>TRBJ2-5|NA|TRBV20-1|TRBD2
CSARDLWTSATQETQYF
TGCAGTGCTAGAGATCTTTGGACTAGCGCGACGCAAGAGACCCAGTACTTC
>TRBJ2-7|NA|TRBV28|TRBD2
CASSFGLAGGVVYEQYF
TGTGCCAGCAGTTTCGGGCTAGCGGGAGGCGTTGTGTACGAGCAGTACTTC